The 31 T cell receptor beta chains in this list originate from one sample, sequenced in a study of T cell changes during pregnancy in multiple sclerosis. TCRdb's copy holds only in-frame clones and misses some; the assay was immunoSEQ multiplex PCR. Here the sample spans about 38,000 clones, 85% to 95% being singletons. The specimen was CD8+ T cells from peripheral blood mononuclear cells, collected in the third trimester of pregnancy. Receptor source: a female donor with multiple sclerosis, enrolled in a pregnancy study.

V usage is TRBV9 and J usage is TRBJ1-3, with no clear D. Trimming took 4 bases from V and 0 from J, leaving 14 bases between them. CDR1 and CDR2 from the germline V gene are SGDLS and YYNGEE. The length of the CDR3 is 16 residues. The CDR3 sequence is CASSPNGGPSGNTIYF. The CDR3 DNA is TGTGCCAGCAGCCCAAACGGTGGGCCCTCTGGAAACACCATATATTTT.

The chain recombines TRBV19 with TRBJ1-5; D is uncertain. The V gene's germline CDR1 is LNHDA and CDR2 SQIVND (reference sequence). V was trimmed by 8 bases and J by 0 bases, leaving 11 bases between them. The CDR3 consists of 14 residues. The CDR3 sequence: CASHWGDSNQPQHF. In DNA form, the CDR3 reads TGTGCCAGTCATTGGGGAGATAGCAATCAGCCCCAGCATTTT.

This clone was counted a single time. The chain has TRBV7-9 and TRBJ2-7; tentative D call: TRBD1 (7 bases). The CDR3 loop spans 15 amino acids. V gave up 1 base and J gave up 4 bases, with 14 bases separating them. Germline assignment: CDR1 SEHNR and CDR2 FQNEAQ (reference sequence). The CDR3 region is CASSLGGTARYEQYF. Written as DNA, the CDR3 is TGTGCCAGCAGCTTAGGCGGGACAGCCCGATACGAGCAGTACTTC.

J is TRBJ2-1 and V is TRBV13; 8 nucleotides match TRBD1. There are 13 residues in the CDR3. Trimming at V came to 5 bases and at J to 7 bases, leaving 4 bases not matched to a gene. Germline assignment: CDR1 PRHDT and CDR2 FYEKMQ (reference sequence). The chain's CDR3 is CASSLQGANEQFF. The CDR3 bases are TGTGCCAGCAGCCTCCAGGGGGCGAATGAGCAGTTCTTC.

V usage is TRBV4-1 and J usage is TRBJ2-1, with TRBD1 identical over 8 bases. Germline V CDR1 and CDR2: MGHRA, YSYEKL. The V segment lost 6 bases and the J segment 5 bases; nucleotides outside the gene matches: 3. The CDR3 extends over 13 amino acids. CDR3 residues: CASRGQGDNEQFF. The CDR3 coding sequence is TGCGCCAGCAGAGGACAGGGTGACAATGAGCAGTTCTTC.

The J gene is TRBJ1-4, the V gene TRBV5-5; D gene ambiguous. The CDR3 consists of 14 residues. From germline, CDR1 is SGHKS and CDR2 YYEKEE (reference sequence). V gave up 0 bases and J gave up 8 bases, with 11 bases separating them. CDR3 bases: TGTGCCAGCAGCTTGGAGAACGCAAGCGAAAAACTGTTTTTT. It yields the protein CASSLENASEKLFF. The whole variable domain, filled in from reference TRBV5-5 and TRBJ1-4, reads DAGVTQSPTHLIKTRGQQVTLRCSPISGHKSVSWYQQVLGQGPQFIFQYYEKEERGRGNFPDRFSARQFPNYSSELNVNALLLGDSALYLCASSLENASEKLFFGSGTQLSVL.

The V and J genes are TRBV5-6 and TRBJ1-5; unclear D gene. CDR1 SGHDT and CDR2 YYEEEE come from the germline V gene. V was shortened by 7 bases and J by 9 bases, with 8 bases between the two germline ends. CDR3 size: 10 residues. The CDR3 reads CASGHGPQHF. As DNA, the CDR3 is TGTGCCAGCGGCCATGGGCCCCAGCATTTT. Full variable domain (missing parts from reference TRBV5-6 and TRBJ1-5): DAGVTQSPTHLIKTRGQQVTLRCSPKSGHDTVSWYQQALGQGPQFIFQYYEEEERQRGNFPDRFSGHQFPNYSSELNVNALLLGDSALYLCASGHGPQHFGDGTRLSIL.

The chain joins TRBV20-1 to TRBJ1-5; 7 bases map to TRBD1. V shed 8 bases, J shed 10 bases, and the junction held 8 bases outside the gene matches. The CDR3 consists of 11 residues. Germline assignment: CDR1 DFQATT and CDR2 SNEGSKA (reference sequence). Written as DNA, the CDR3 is TGCAGTCCGTCCAGACAGGGCCCCCAGCATTTT. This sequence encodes CSPSRQGPQHF.

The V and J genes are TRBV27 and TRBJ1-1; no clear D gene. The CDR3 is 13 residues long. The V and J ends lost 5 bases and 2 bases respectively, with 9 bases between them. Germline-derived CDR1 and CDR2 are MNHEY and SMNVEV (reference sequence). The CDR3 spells CASSPHLNTEAFF. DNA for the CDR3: TGTGCCAGCAGTCCTCACTTAAACACTGAAGCTTTCTTT.

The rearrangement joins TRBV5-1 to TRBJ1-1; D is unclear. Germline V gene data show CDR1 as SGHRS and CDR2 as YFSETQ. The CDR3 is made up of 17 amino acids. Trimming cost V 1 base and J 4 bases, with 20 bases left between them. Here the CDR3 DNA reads TGCGCCAGCAGCTTGCCCAACCCCGCCGCCCCGGGCACTGAAGCTTTCTTT. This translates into CASSLPNPAAPGTEAFF.

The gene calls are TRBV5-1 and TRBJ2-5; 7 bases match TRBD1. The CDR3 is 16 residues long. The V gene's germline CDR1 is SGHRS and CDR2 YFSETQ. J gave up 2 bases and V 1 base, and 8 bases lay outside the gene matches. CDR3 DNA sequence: TGCGCCAGCAGCTTGCAGGGACAGACTTTACAAGAGACCCAGTACTTC. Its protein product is CASSLQGQTLQETQYF.

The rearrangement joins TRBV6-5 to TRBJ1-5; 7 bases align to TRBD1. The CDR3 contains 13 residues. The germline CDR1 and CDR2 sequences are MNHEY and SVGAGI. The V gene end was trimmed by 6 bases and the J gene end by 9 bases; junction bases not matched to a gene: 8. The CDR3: CASSPTGIWPQHF. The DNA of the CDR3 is TGTGCCAGCAGCCCGACAGGGATTTGGCCCCAGCATTTT.

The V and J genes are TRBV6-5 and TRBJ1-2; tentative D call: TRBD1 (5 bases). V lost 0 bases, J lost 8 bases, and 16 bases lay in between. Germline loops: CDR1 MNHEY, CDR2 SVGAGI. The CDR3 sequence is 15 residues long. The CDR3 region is CASSYSPYRLLGYTF. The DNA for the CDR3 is TGTGCCAGCAGTTACTCTCCTTACAGGTTATTGGGCTACACCTTC.

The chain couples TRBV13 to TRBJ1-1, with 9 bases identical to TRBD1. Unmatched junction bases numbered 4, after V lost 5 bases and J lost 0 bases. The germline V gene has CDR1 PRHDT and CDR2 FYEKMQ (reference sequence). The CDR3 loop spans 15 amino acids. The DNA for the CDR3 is TGTGCCAGCAGCCCCAGGACAGGGGTGAACACTGAAGCTTTCTTT. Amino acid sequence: CASSPRTGVNTEAFF.

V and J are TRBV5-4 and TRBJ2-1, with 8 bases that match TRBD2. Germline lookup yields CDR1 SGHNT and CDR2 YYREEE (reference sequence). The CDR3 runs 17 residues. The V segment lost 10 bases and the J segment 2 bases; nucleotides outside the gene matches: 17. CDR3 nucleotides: TGTGCCGGTGGGGGCGGGGGGAACCAGAGCCCCTACAATGAGCAGTTCTTC. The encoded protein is CAGGGGGNQSPYNEQFF.

The CDR3 loop is CASSPQGLNNYGYTF. The CDR3 DNA reads as TGTGCCAGCAGCCCACAGGGGCTGAACAACTATGGCTACACCTTC. This rearrangement joins TRBV14 to TRBJ1-2, with 7 bases aligning to TRBD1. Unmatched junction bases numbered 7, after V lost 4 bases and J lost 2 bases. The CDR3 runs 15 residues. Germline V gives CDR1 SGHDN, CDR2 FVKESK.

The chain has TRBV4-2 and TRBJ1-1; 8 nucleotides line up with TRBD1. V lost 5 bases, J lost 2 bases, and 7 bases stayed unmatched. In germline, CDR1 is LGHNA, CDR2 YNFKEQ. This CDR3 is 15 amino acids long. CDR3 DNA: TGTGCCAGCAGCGTGGCAGGGGGCGATAACACTGAAGCTTTCTTT. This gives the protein CASSVAGGDNTEAFF.

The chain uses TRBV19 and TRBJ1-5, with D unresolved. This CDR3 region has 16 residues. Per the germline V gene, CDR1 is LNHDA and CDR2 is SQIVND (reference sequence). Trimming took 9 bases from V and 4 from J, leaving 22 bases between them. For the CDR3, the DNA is TGTGCCAGCGCCCCGGAAAGTCGCGGAGGTAATCAGCCCCAGCATTTT. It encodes CASAPESRGGNQPQHF. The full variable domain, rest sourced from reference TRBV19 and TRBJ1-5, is DGGITQSPKYLFRKEGQNVTLSCEQNLNHDAMYWYRQDPGQGLRLIYYSQIVNDFQKGDIAEGYSVSREKKESFPLTVTSAQKNPTAFYLCASAPESRGGNQPQHFGDGTRLSIL.

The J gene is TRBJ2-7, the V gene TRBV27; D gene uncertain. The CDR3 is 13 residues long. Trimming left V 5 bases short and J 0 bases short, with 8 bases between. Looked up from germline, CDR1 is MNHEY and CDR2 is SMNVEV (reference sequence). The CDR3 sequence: CASSAIFSYEQYF. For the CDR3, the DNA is TGTGCCAGCAGTGCGATTTTCTCCTACGAGCAGTACTTC.

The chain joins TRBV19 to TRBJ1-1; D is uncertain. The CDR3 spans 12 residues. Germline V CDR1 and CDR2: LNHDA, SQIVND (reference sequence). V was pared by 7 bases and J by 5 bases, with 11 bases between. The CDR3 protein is CASTLAGTEAFF. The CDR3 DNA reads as TGTGCCAGTACTTTAGCGGGTACTGAAGCTTTCTTT.

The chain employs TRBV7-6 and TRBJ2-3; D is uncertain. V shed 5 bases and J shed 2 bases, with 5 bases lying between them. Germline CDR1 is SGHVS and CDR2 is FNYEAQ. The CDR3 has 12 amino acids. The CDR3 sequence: CASSQVTDTQYF. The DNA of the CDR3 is TGTGCCAGCAGCCAGGTCACAGATACGCAGTATTTT.

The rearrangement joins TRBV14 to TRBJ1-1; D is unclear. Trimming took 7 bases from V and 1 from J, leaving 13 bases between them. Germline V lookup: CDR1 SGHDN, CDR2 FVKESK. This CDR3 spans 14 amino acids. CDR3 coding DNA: TGTGCCAGCATGGGTTCCGGAGCGAACACTGAAGCTTTCTTT. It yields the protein CASMGSGANTEAFF.

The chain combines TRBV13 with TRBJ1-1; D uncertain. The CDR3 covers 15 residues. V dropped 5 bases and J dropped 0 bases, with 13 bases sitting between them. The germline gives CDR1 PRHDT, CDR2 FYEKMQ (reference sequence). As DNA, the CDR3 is TGTGCCAGCAGCCCCTACGGGAGCCTGAACACTGAAGCTTTCTTT. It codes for CASSPYGSLNTEAFF.

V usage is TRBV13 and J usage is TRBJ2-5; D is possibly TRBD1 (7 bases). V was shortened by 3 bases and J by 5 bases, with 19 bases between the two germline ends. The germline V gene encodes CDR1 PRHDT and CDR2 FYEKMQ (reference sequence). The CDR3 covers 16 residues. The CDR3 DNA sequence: TGTGCCAGCAGCTTTTCCGACAGGGAGGTTGTTGAGACCCAGTACTTC. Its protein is CASSFSDREVVETQYF.

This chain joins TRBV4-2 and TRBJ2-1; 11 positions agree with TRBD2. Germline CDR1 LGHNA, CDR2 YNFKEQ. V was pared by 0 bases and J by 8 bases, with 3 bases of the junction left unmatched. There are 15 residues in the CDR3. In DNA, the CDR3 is TGTGCCAGCAGCCAAGAGGGGACTAGCGGCGATGAGCAGTTCTTC. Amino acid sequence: CASSQEGTSGDEQFF.

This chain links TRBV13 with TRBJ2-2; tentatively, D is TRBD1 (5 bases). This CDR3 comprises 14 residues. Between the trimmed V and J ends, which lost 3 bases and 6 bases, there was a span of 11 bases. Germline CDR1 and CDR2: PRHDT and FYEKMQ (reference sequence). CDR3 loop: CASSFDRIPGELFF. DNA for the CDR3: TGTGCCAGCAGCTTTGACAGAATCCCCGGGGAGCTGTTTTTT. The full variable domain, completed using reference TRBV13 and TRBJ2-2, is AAGVIQSPRHLIKEKRETATLKCYPIPRHDTVYWYQQGPGQDPQFLISFYEKMQSDKGSIPDRFSAQQFSDYHSELNMSSLELGDSALYFCASSFDRIPGELFFGEGSRLTVL.

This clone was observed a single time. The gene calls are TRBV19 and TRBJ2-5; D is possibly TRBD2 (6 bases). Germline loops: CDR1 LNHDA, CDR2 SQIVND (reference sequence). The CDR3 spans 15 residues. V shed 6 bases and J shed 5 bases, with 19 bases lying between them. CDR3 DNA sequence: TGTGCCAGTAGCAGCCGGAGGGTAGGTTTGGAGACCCAGTACTTC. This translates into CASSSRRVGLETQYF.

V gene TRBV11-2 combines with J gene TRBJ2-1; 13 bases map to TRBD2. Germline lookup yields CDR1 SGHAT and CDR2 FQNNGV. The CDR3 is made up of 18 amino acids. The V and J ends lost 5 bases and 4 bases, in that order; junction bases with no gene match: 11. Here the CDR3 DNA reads TGTGCCAGCAGCCAACTAGCGGGGGGGTCGGGGGTTTACAATGAGCAGTTCTTC. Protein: CASSQLAGGSGVYNEQFF.

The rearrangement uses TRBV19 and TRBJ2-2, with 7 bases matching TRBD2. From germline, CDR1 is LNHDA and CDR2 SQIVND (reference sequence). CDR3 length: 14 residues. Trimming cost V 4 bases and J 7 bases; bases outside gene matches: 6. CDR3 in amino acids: CASSTPTSVGELFF. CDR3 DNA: TGTGCCAGTAGTACCCCAACTAGCGTCGGGGAGCTGTTTTTT.

The CDR3 reads CSVDEGQGQETQYF. CDR3 coding DNA: TGCAGCGTCGACGAGGGACAGGGCCAGGAGACCCAGTACTTC. The rearrangement links TRBV29-1 to TRBJ2-5; 9 bases fit TRBD1. This CDR3 contains 14 residues. Germline loops: CDR1 SQVTM, CDR2 ANQGSEA. V gave up 6 bases and J gave up 5 bases; unmatched junction bases: 10.

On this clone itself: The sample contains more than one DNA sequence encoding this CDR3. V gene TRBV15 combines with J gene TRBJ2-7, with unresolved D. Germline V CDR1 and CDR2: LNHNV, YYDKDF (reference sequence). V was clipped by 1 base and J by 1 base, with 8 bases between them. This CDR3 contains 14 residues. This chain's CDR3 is CATSRVGGSYEQYF. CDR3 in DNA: TGTGCCACCAGCAGAGTTGGCGGTTCCTACGAGCAGTACTTC.